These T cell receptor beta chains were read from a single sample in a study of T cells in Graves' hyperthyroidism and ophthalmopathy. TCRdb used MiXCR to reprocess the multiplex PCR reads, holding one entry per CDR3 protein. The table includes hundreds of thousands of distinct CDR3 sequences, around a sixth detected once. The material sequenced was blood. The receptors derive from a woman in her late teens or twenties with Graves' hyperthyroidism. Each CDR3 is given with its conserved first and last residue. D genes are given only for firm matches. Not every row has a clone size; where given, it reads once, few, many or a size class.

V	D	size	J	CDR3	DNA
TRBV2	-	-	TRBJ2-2	CASSEPGHNTGELFF	TGTGCCAGCAGTGAACCGGGACACAACACCGGGGAGCTGTTTTTT
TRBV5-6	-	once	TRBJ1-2	CASSWPSANQEGYTF	TGTGCCAGCAGCTGGCCCTCGGCCAACCAGGAAGGCTACACCTTC
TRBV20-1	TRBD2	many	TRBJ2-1	CSAVRGGLDEQFF	TGCAGTGCCGTGCGGGGGGGACTCGATGAGCAGTTCTTC
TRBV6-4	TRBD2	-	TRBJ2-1	CASSDSPSGGLGEQFF	TGTGCCAGCAGTGACTCCCCTAGCGGGGGCTTGGGAGAGCAGTTCTTC
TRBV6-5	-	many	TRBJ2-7	CASSYSPATPGGYEQYF	TGTGCCAGCAGTTACTCCCCCGCTACCCCAGGGGGGTACGAGCAGTACTTC
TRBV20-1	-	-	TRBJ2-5	CSASKHEGRETQYF	TGCAGTGCCAGCAAACATGAGGGCCGGGAGACCCAGTACTTC
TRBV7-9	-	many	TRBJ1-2	CASSPTVNYGYTF	TGTGCCAGCAGCCCGACAGTTAACTATGGCTACACCTTC
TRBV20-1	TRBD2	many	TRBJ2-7	CSAQTSGPYEQYF	TGCAGTGCTCAAACTAGCGGACCCTACGAGCAGTACTTC
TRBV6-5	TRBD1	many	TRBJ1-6	CASSYADRGLITLHF	TGTGCCAGCAGTTACGCTGACAGGGGCCTAATTACCCTCCACTTT
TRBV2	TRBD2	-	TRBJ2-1	CASSPGTSGRAAEQFF	TGTGCCAGCAGTCCCGGGACTAGCGGGAGGGCCGCTGAGCAGTTCTTC
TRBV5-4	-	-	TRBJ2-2	CASSLKREVGTGEPFF	TGTGCCAGCAGCTTGAAAAGGGAGGTTGGCACCGGGGAGCCGTTTTTT
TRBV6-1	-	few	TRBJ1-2	CASSEWGDGYTF	TGTGCCAGCAGTGAATGGGGTGACGGCTACACCTTC
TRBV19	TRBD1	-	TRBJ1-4	CASSILGQGEKLFF	TGTGCCAGTAGTATTCTTGGACAGGGGGAAAAACTGTTTTTT
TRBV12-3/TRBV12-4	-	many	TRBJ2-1	CASSFTGTYNEQFF	TGTGCCAGCAGTTTTACGGGAACTTACAATGAGCAGTTCTTC
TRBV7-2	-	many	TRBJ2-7	CASSRDWSSYEQYF	TGTGCCAGCAGCCGGGACTGGAGCTCCTACGAGCAGTACTTC
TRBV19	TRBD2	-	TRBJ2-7	CASSITSGARSSYEQYF	TGTGCCAGTAGTATAACTAGCGGGGCCCGGAGCTCCTACGAGCAGTACTTC
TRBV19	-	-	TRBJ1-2	CASSMATGPYGYTF	TGTGCCAGTAGTATGGCGACGGGGCCCTATGGCTACACCTTC
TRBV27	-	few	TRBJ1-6	CASSLVSPRMDPPLHF	TGTGCCAGCAGTCTCGTGTCCCCTCGAATGGATCCACCCCTCCACTTT
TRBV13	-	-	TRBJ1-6	CASSFNAGRNSPLHF	TGTGCCAGCAGCTTCAATGCAGGGAGAAATTCACCCCTCCACTTT
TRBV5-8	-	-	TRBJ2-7	CASSSPRIRVYEQYF	TGTGCCAGCAGCTCGCCCCGGATCAGAGTCTACGAGCAGTACTTC
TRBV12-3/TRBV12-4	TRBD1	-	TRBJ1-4	CASSFGRGRFAEKLFF	TGTGCCAGCAGTTTCGGCAGGGGGAGGTTTGCTGAAAAACTGTTTTTT
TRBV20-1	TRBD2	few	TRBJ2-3	CSASYGTSGKTDTQYF	TGCAGTGCTAGCTATGGGACTAGCGGGAAGACAGATACGCAGTATTTT
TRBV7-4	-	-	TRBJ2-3	CASSWAVLSASTDTQYF	TGTGCCAGCAGCTGGGCCGTTTTGAGCGCGAGCACAGATACGCAGTATTTT
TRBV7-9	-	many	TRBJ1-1	CASTQGGRVNTEAFF	TGTGCCAGCACCCAAGGAGGCAGGGTGAACACTGAAGCTTTCTTT
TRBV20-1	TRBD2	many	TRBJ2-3	CSATGGGTSTDTQYF	TGCAGTGCGACCGGCGGGGGGACCTCGACAGATACGCAGTATTTT
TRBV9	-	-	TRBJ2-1	CASSGGFSSSSYNEQFF	TGTGCCAGCAGCGGCGGATTCAGCTCAAGCTCCTACAATGAGCAGTTCTTC
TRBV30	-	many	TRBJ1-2	CAWTDRAGYTF	TGTGCCTGGACGGACAGAGCTGGCTACACCTTC
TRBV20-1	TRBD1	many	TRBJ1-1	CSAGGDRGNTEAFF	TGCAGTGCTGGGGGGGACAGGGGGAACACTGAAGCTTTCTTT
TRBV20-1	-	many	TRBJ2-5	CSAKVGGRQETQYF	TGCAGTGCTAAGGTGGGAGGACGTCAAGAGACCCAGTACTTC
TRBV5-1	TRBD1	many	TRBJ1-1	CASSSTGGTEAFF	TGCGCCAGCAGCTCGACAGGGGGTACTGAAGCTTTCTTT
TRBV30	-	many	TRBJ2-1	CAWSVRSSYNEQFF	TGTGCCTGGAGTGTGAGGAGCTCCTACAATGAGCAGTTCTTC